These T cell receptor beta chains were read from a single sample in a study of tumor-infiltrating lymphocytes in primary liver carcinoma. TCRdb reprocessed the multiplex PCR reads via MiXCR and lists one record per CDR3 protein. The table records 300,000 to 400,000 distinct CDR3 sequences, about two thirds of them present only once. Specimen: peripheral blood. These receptors were taken from a man aged 40-49 years with primary liver carcinoma and hepatitis B virus infection. The CDR3 runs from the conserved cysteine through the conserved F or W. A D gene is named only where the DNA matches it firmly. Expanded clones are given a class, and other clones once, few, many or no size at all.

J gene | D gene | V gene | clone size | CDR3 protein | CDR3 DNA
TRBJ1-1 | NA | TRBV11-2 | once | CTSRSRTSGNTEAFF | TGTACCAGCCGCTCGCGGACAAGCGGGAACACTGAAGCTTTCTTT
TRBJ1-4 | NA | TRBV6-5 | NA | CAGSYSGRGNEKLFF | TGTGCCGGCAGTTACTCAGGCAGGGGTAATGAAAAACTGTTTTTT
TRBJ2-1 | NA | TRBV11-2 | NA | CANSSVQGYYNEQFF | TGTGCCAACAGCTCGGTACAGGGCTACTACAATGAGCAGTTCTTC
TRBJ2-3 | NA | TRBV6-2/TRBV6-3 | NA | CASALAITDTQYF | TGTGCCAGCGCGCTAGCGATCACAGATACGCAGTATTTT
TRBJ2-3 | NA | TRBV6-2/TRBV6-3 | many | CASSYPRGTAKGDTQYF | TGTGCCAGCAGTTACCCCAGGGGCACCGCAAAAGGAGATACGCAGTATTTT
TRBJ2-5 | TRBD1 | TRBV6-5 | many | CASSYSFGTGVLETQYF | TGTGCCAGCAGTTACTCGTTCGGGACAGGGGTTCTAGAGACCCAGTACTTC
TRBJ1-5 | NA | TRBV6-2/TRBV6-3 | NA | CASSYWAGEDQPQHF | TGTGCCAGCAGTTATTGGGCCGGTGAGGATCAGCCCCAGCATTTT
TRBJ1-2 | NA | TRBV12-3/TRBV12-4 | NA | CATSSDRFYGCTF | NA
TRBJ1-5 | TRBD1 | TRBV30 | many | CAWGLQGVGNQPQHF | TGTGCCTGGGGGCTACAGGGGGTAGGCAATCAGCCCCAGCATTTT
TRBJ1-5 | TRBD1 | TRBV6-1 | few | CASSEAGQGRQPQHF | TGTGCCAGCAGTGAAGCCGGACAGGGGAGACAGCCCCAGCATTTT
TRBJ2-3 | NA | TRBV5-1 | NA | CASSPDASTDTQYF | TGCGCCAGCAGCCCGGACGCTAGCACAGATACGCAGTATTTT
TRBJ1-1 | NA | TRBV12-3/TRBV12-4 | NA | CASSLQLNTEALF | TGTGCCAGCAGTTTACAGCTTAACACTGAAGCTCTCTTT
TRBJ1-1 | NA | TRBV30 | NA | CAWSVSQFKTEAFF | TGTGCCTGGAGTGTATCTCAATTCAAGACTGAAGCTTTCTTT
TRBJ2-7 | TRBD1 | TRBV6-2/TRBV6-3 | NA | CASSYHRDRGHDEQYF | TGTGCTAGCAGTTACCACCGGGACAGGGGGCACGACGAGCAGTACTTC
TRBJ1-2 | TRBD1 | TRBV5-6 | NA | CASNLGQGGYSYTF | TGTGCCAGCAACTTGGGACAGGGAGGCTATAGCTACACCTTC
TRBJ1-1 | NA | TRBV5-1 | many | CASSPGLGEAFF | TGCGCCAGCAGCCCCGGGTTGGGCGAAGCTTTCTTT
TRBJ2-7 | NA | TRBV11-2 | NA | CTISLSLGITYEQYF | TGTACCATCAGCTTATCCTTGGGGATTACCTACGAGCAGTACTTC
TRBJ2-5 | NA | TRBV5-4 | NA | CASSLIGGAQYF | TGTGCCAGCAGCTTGATTGGCGGGGCCCAGTACTTC
TRBJ2-1 | NA | TRBV5-1 | few | CASSLGATEQFF | TGCGCCAGCAGCTTGGGTGCTACTGAGCAGTTCTTC
TRBJ2-1 | TRBD1 | TRBV12-3/TRBV12-4 | NA | CASNLDRVAYNEQLF | TGTGCCAGCAACCTAGACAGGGTGGCCTACAATGAGCAGCTCTTC
TRBJ2-1 | TRBD2 | TRBV12-3/TRBV12-4 | many | CASSTGLAGVSEQFF | TGTGCCAGCAGCACGGGACTAGCGGGAGTAAGTGAGCAGTTCTTC
TRBJ1-6 | NA | TRBV30 | few | CAWKPGSRSPLHF | TGTGCCTGGAAGCCAGGATCAAGGTCACCCCTCCACTTT
TRBJ1-1 | NA | TRBV5-1 | NA | CASSLAQGSTEAFF | TGCGCCAGCAGCTTGGCACAGGGAAGTACTGAAGCTTTCTTT
TRBJ2-7 | NA | TRBV11-2 | NA | CASRLTDGAYEQYF | TGTGCCAGCAGATTAACCGACGGAGCCTACGAGCAGTACTTC
TRBJ2-2 | NA | TRBV6-5 | many | CASSQTLGTGELFF | TGTGCCAGCAGTCAAACTTTAGGCACCGGGGAGCTGTTTTTT
TRBJ1-1 | NA | TRBV7-9 | NA | CASSSAQNTEAFF | TGTGCCAGCAGCTCGGCACAGAACACTGAAGCTTTCTTT
TRBJ2-5 | NA | TRBV10-3 | NA | CASSASQETQYF | TGTGCCAGTAGCGCTTCCCAAGAGACCCAGTACTTC
TRBJ2-2 | NA | TRBV4-1 | NA | CASSQDLRVGLGSTRELFF | TGCGCCAGCAGCCAAGATCTAAGGGTAGGCTTAGGAAGCACCAGGGAGCTGTTTTTT
TRBJ1-1 | NA | TRBV24-1 | NA | CATSGMDSTEAFF | TGTGCCACCAGTGGGATGGACAGCACTGAAGCTTTCTTT
TRBJ2-1 | NA | TRBV6-2/TRBV6-3 | many | CATAPSTSGQFF | TGTGCCACAGCCCCCAGCACCTCTGGGCAGTTCTTC
TRBJ2-1 | TRBD2 | TRBV11-2 | NA | CASSLGQTSGSYNEQFF | TGTGCCAGCAGCTTAGGGCAAACTAGCGGGAGCTACAATGAGCAGTTCTTC
TRBJ2-1 | NA | TRBV5-6 | NA | CASSLLDEQFF | TGTGCCAGCAGCCTCTTGGATGAGCAGTTCTTC
TRBJ2-1 | NA | TRBV11-3 | NA | CTSSLDRSNNEQFF | TGTACCAGCAGCTTAGATCGGTCCAACAATGAGCAGTTCTTC
TRBJ2-1 | NA | TRBV11-2 | NA | CASSLVVWARQFF | TGTGCCAGCAGCTTGGTGGTTTGGGCCAGGCAGTTCTTC
TRBJ1-1 | NA | TRBV10-3 | NA | CAISDAGGEAFF | TGTGCCATCAGTGATGCGGGAGGTGAAGCTTTCTTT
TRBJ1-2 | TRBD1 | TRBV4-3 | NA | CTSSQDTGAGYTF | TGCACCAGCAGTCAAGATACAGGGGCTGGCTACACCTTC
TRBJ2-5 | NA | TRBV11-2 | NA | CASSPVWEPGDGETQYF | TGTGCCAGCAGCCCCGTTTGGGAACCGGGAGACGGTGAGACCCAGTACTTC
TRBJ2-7 | TRBD2 | TRBV5-8 | NA | CASSSYGTSRSYEQYF | TGTGCCAGCAGCTCTTATGGGACTAGCAGATCATACGAGCAGTACTTC
TRBJ1-5 | TRBD1 | TRBV12-3/TRBV12-4 | NA | CASSLSSTGVNQPQHF | TGTGCCAGCAGTTTATCCTCGACAGGGGTTAATCAGCCCCAGCATTTT
TRBJ2-3 | TRBD1 | TRBV5-5 | NA | CASSAIGTGDPDTQYF | TGTGCCAGCAGCGCCATCGGGACAGGAGATCCAGATACGCAGTATTTT
TRBJ2-7 | NA | TRBV11-2 | NA | CTSGYFDEQYF | TGTACCAGCGGTTATTTCGACGAGCAGTACTTC
TRBJ1-1 | NA | TRBV12-3/TRBV12-4 | NA | CASSLVGFNTEAFF | TGTGCCAGCAGTTTAGTCGGGTTCAACACTGAAGCTTTCTTT
TRBJ2-7 | TRBD1 | TRBV11-2 | few | CASSTTGGYEQYF | TGTGCCAGCAGCACGACAGGGGGCTACGAGCAATACTTC
TRBJ2-7 | TRBD2 | TRBV5-4 | many | CASSFRTSSYEQYF | TGTGCCAGCAGCTTCCGGACTAGTTCCTACGAGCAGTACTTC
TRBJ1-4 | NA | TRBV6-6 | few | CASSPTQVRGNEKLFF | TGTGCCAGCAGCCCCACACAGGTCCGGGGAAATGAAAAACTGTTTTTT
TRBJ2-3 | NA | TRBV11-2 | NA | CAIKRKRVSTDTQYF | TGTGCCATCAAGAGGAAGCGGGTTAGCACAGATACGCAGTATTTT
TRBJ2-3 | TRBD2 | TRBV10-2 | few | CASSVTSGDTDTQYF | TGCGCCAGCAGTGTAACTAGCGGAGACACAGATACGCAGTATTTT
TRBJ2-7 | TRBD2 | TRBV11-2 | NA | CVSSSNRATTWTSGRGYEQYF | TGTGTCAGCAGCTCAAATAGAGCTACGACCTGGACTAGCGGGAGGGGTTACGAGCAGTACTTC
TRBJ1-2 | TRBD1 | TRBV4-1 | many | CASSQDQDRDGYTF | TGCGCCAGCAGCCAAGATCAGGACAGGGATGGCTACACCTTC
TRBJ2-3 | NA | TRBV5-5 | many | CASRLGSKRGMGTDTQYF | TGTGCCAGCAGACTGGGCTCAAAACGTGGGATGGGTACAGATACGCAGTATTTT
TRBJ1-1 | TRBD1 | TRBV10-3 | NA | CAISGTGGSTEAFF | TGTGCCATCAGTGGGACAGGGGGAAGCACTGAAGCTTTCTTT
TRBJ2-3 | TRBD2 | TRBV28 | NA | CASSLSGSGDTQYF | TGTGCCAGCAGCCTAAGCGGGAGTGGGGATACGCAGTATTTT
TRBJ2-3 | NA | TRBV6-5 | many | CASSYRLRDTQYF | TGTGCCAGCAGTTACCGGTTGCGGGATACGCAGTATTTT
TRBJ2-5 | NA | TRBV11-2 | NA | CASSPITGAQETQYF | TGTGCCAGCAGCCCAATTACAGGTGCTCAAGAGACCCAGTACTTC
TRBJ2-1 | TRBD1 | TRBV5-1 | few | CASSLQPGQGVTRQFF | TGCGCCAGCAGCTTGCAACCGGGACAGGGTGTGACGAGGCAGTTCTTC
TRBJ2-1 | NA | TRBV28 | NA | CASTPSGGIYNEQFF | TGTGCCAGCACCCCCTCGGGGGGCATCTACAATGAGCAGTTCTTC